The 28 T cell receptor beta chains below all came from one sample that was sequenced in a study of blood T cell repertoires in COVID-19. The table came from immunoSEQ multiplex PCR; TCRdb's copy has only in-frame clones and leaves some out. This sample carries tens of thousands of clones, roughly 88% of them seen once, and the ten largest clones take roughly 0.47%. The specimen sequenced was peripheral blood. The receptors shown here come from a man in his fifties or sixties with COVID-19, enrolled during active disease.

This clone was seen just once. V usage is TRBV18 and J usage is TRBJ2-1; perhaps TRBD1 as D (6 bases). The V end was cut by 2 bases, the J end by 10 bases, with 12 bases between. Looked up from germline, CDR1 is KGHSH and CDR2 is LQKENI. The CDR3 length is 13 residues. DNA of the CDR3: TGTGCCAGCTCACCAACCCACACAGGGGAGCAGTTCTTC. Protein sequence: CASSPTHTGEQFF.

The J gene is TRBJ2-7, the V gene TRBV11-3; 9 nucleotides line up with TRBD1. Germline CDR1 reads SGHNT; CDR2 reads YENEEA. V shed 1 base, J shed 3 bases, and the junction held 7 bases outside the gene matches. This CDR3 region has 16 residues. The chain's CDR3 is CASSLGSGTGNYEQYF. In DNA form, the CDR3 reads TGTGCCAGCAGCTTAGGTTCCGGGACAGGGAACTACGAGCAGTACTTC.

This chain uses TRBV5-1 with TRBJ1-1; D is unresolved. Germline-derived CDR1 and CDR2 are SGHRS and YFSETQ. V was shortened by 0 bases and J by 8 bases, with 8 bases between the two germline ends. The CDR3 is made up of 12 amino acids. CDR3 residues: CASSLGQYEAFF. DNA of the CDR3: TGCGCCAGCAGCTTGGGGCAATACGAAGCTTTCTTT. Complete variable domain (other parts from reference TRBV5-1 and TRBJ1-1): KAGVTQTPRYLIKTRGQQVTLSCSPISGHRSVSWYQQTPGQGLQFLFEYFSETQRNKGNFPGRFSGRQFSNSRSEMNVSTLELGDSALYLCASSLGQYEAFFGQGTRLTVV.

This sequence joins TRBV7-6 and TRBJ1-3; tentatively, D is TRBD1 (6 bases). Germline CDR1 SGHVS, CDR2 FNYEAQ. The CDR3 totals 16 residues. Deletions cut 5 bases from V and 3 bases from J, with 17 bases between. The CDR3 is CASSPQGRGIGNTIYF. The CDR3 DNA follows: TGTGCCAGCAGCCCACAGGGTAGGGGGATTGGAAACACCATATATTTT.

The J gene is TRBJ2-1, the V gene TRBV5-6; 10 bases agree with TRBD1. Germline V CDR1 and CDR2: SGHDT, YYEEEE. V lost 4 bases, J lost 9 bases, and 7 bases stayed unmatched. The CDR3 runs to 14 residues. The CDR3 DNA reads as TGTGCCAGCAGCACCTCGACAGGGGGCGCTGAGCAGTTCTTC. Protein: CASSTSTGGAEQFF.

The chain carries TRBV7-9 and TRBJ2-2; TRBD2 agrees at 13 bases. The germline gives CDR1 SEHNR, CDR2 FQNEAQ (reference sequence). CDR3 length equals 17 residues. Losses at the gene ends were 5 bases for V and 4 bases for J; bases not matched to a gene: 7. The CDR3: CASSRRTSGRGTGELFF. The CDR3 nucleotides are TGTGCCAGCAGCCGCCGGACTAGCGGGAGAGGCACCGGGGAGCTGTTTTTT.

This clone appeared once. The DNA for the CDR3 is TGTGCCAGCAGCCAAGGAACGGTGAGAGGCAGCCAAGAGACCCAGTACTTC. It is translated as CASSQGTVRGSQETQYF. V and J are TRBV3-1 (or the pseudogene TRBV3-2) and TRBJ2-5; D gene uncertain. Germline V gene sequence: CDR1 LGHDT, CDR2 YNNKEL (reference sequence). Trimming removed 1 base from V and 1 base from J, with 16 bases in between. The CDR3 runs to 17 residues.

The chain links TRBV14 to TRBJ1-1, with 12 bases fitting TRBD1. Germline lookup yields CDR1 SGHDN and CDR2 FVKESK. The CDR3 has 15 amino acids. The V gene end was trimmed by 3 bases and the J gene end by 7 bases; junction bases not matched to a gene: 6. CDR3 sequence (DNA): TGTGCCAGCAGCCAGGGGGACAGGGGGCGCGTTGAAGCTTTCTTT. Translating it yields CASSQGDRGRVEAFF. Full variable domain (rest looked up from reference TRBV14 and TRBJ1-1): EAGVTQFPSHSVIEKGQTVTLRCDPISGHDNLYWYRRVMGKEIKFLLHFVKESKQDESGMPNNRFLAERTGGTYSTLKVQPAELEDSGVYFCASSQGDRGRVEAFFGQGTRLTVV.

The V and J genes are TRBV4-2 and TRBJ2-2, with a weak D call TRBD1 (5 bases). Germline loops: CDR1 LGHNA, CDR2 YNFKEQ. With 0 bases removed from V and 4 bases from J, the gap between germline ends came to 15 bases. The CDR3 has 17 residues. The CDR3 coding sequence is TGTGCCAGCAGCCAAGAGACAGACAGATTCGGCACCGGGGAGCTGTTTTTT. This translates into CASSQETDRFGTGELFF.

The chain links TRBV7-2 to TRBJ2-4; 9 positions match TRBD1. CDR1 and CDR2 (germline): SGHTA, FQGNSA. The CDR3 loop spans 15 amino acids. The V and J ends lost 5 bases and 1 base, in that order; junction bases with no gene match: 3. CDR3 nucleotide sequence: TGTGCCAGCAGCCCACAGGGGGCGGCCAAAAACATTCAGTACTTC. It translates to CASSPQGAAKNIQYF.

There are a few counts of this clone. The chain couples TRBV30 to TRBJ2-7; weak D call: TRBD2 (6 bases). The V and J ends lost 8 bases and 4 bases respectively, with 9 bases between them. The CDR3 extends over 10 amino acids. CDR1 GTSNPN and CDR2 SVGIG come from the germline V gene (reference sequence). CDR3 DNA: TGTGCCGGAGGGCAGTACGAGCAGTACTTC. It is translated as CAGGQYEQYF.

Of note for this clone: The junction shows a germline mismatch at one end, possibly a read error. The chain combines TRBV5-3 with TRBJ1-2; D not resolved. TRBV5-3 is flagged as an ORF with uncertain function. The CDR3 is made up of 12 amino acids. The chain's CDR3 is CARSRMGTGWNF. CDR3 nucleotide sequence: TGTGCCAGAAGCCGCATGGGAACGGGGTGGAACTTC.

The V and J genes are TRBV28 and TRBJ2-6, with 11 bases lining up with TRBD1. The germline V gene encodes CDR1 MDHEN and CDR2 SYDVKM. The CDR3 sequence is 18 residues long. V shed 2 bases, J shed 0 bases, and the junction held 3 bases outside the gene matches. DNA of the CDR3: TGTGCCAGCAGTTTAGGGACAGGGGGTATCTCTGGGGCCAACGTCCTGACTTTC. Its translation is CASSLGTGGISGANVLTF.

In its sample, this clone was seen once. The chain uses TRBV18 and TRBJ2-1; tentative D call: TRBD2 (5 bases). Germline-derived CDR1 and CDR2 are KGHSH and LQKENI. The V gene lost 2 bases and the J gene lost 4 bases, with 12 bases spanning the gap. The CDR3 contains 15 residues. CDR3 region: CASSPFGGPYNEQFF. The CDR3 nucleotides are TGTGCCAGCTCACCATTCGGAGGACCTTACAATGAGCAGTTCTTC. Complete variable domain (other parts from reference TRBV18 and TRBJ2-1): NAGVMQNPRHLVRRRGQEARLRCSPMKGHSHVYWYRQLPEEGLKFMVYLQKENIIDESGMPKERFSAEFPKEGPSILRIQQVVRGDSAAYFCASSPFGGPYNEQFFGPGTRLTVL.

V usage is TRBV2 and J usage is TRBJ1-2; 8 positions agree with TRBD1. J lost 4 bases, V lost 4 bases, and 5 bases had no gene match. CDR1 is SNHLY and CDR2 is FYNNEI in the germline V gene. The CDR3 totals 14 residues. The DNA for the CDR3 is TGTGCCAGCAGTGGGCCCAGGGGGCCCTATGGCTACACCTTC. Translated, it gives CASSGPRGPYGYTF.

The J gene is TRBJ2-3, the V gene TRBV29-1; TRBD2 matches 8 bases. Germline CDR1 reads SQVTM; CDR2 reads ANQGSEA. This CDR3 has 13 amino acids. The V segment lost 5 bases and the J segment 2 bases; nucleotides outside the gene matches: 3. CDR3 coding DNA: TGCAGCGTTCGGCGGGAGGCCACAGATACGCAGTATTTT. As protein: CSVRREATDTQYF.

This rearrangement joins TRBV25-1 to TRBJ1-1; a possible D gene is TRBD1 (5 bases). The CDR3 is 15 residues long. Trimming removed 2 bases at V and 0 bases at J, with 10 bases between. From germline, CDR1 is MGHDK and CDR2 SYGVNS. CDR3 sequence (DNA): TGTGCCAGCAGTGAAGCACGGACACTGAACACTGAAGCTTTCTTT. Its translation is CASSEARTLNTEAFF.

The chain combines TRBV5-5 with TRBJ2-7; TRBD1 matches 7 bases. The CDR3 has 13 residues. V trimming: 0 bases; J trimming: 6 bases; junction bases outside the gene matches: 3. Germline values: CDR1 SGHKS, CDR2 YYEKEE (reference sequence). The CDR3 spells CASSLGGGTEQYF. CDR3 nucleotide sequence: TGTGCCAGCAGCTTGGGAGGGGGCACCGAGCAGTACTTC.

The count of this clone is one. The chain recombines TRBV3-1 (or the pseudogene TRBV3-2) with TRBJ1-2, with TRBD1 as a possible D gene (6 bases). The CDR3 is 14 residues long. Germline V gene lookup returns CDR1 LGHDT and CDR2 YNNKEL (reference sequence). V was trimmed by 4 bases and J by 1 base, leaving 10 bases between them. In DNA form, the CDR3 reads TGTGCCAGCAGCCGCGACAGGATTAACTATGGCTACACCTTC. It is translated as CASSRDRINYGYTF.

V usage is TRBV7-3 and J usage is TRBJ2-1, with TRBD2 matching 9 bases. The J segment lost 8 bases and the V segment lost 1 base, leaving 12 bases of the junction unmatched. Looked up from germline, CDR1 is SGHTA and CDR2 is FQGTGA. There are 17 residues in the CDR3. CDR3 loop: CASSLSPSGILRDEQFF. CDR3 DNA sequence: TGTGCCAGCAGCTTAAGCCCTAGCGGGATTCTCAGGGATGAGCAGTTCTTC.

The J gene is TRBJ1-2, the V gene TRBV7-2; D may be TRBD1 (6 bases). Trimming pared 0 bases from V and 8 bases from J, leaving 16 bases between. This CDR3 region has 15 residues. Germline V CDR1 and CDR2: SGHTA, FQGNSA. The CDR3 region is CASSLARRSGEGYTF. As DNA, the CDR3 is TGTGCCAGCAGCTTAGCCAGAAGGTCAGGGGAGGGCTACACCTTC.

A single count supports this clone. Written as DNA, the CDR3 is TGTGCCAGCAGCCAACACCTCACCGGGGAGACCCAGTACTTC. This sequence encodes CASSQHLTGETQYF. The V and J genes are TRBV3-1 (or the pseudogene TRBV3-2) and TRBJ2-5; the D is unclear. Looked up from germline, CDR1 is LGHDT and CDR2 is YNNKEL (reference sequence). Trimming removed 2 bases from V and 5 bases from J, with 12 bases in between. The CDR3 is 14 amino acids.

This clone occurred a few times. The genes are TRBV19 and TRBJ1-1, with 8 nucleotides matching TRBD1. The germline V gene has CDR1 LNHDA and CDR2 SQIVND (reference sequence). V was pared by 7 bases and J by 1 base, with 11 bases of the junction left unmatched. The CDR3 extends over 16 amino acids. DNA for the CDR3: TGTGCCAGTATCGACCCACGGACAGGGAGGAACACTGAAGCTTTCTTT. It specifies CASIDPRTGRNTEAFF.

This rearrangement joins TRBV5-1 to TRBJ2-2, with 14 bases lining up with TRBD2. The germline gives CDR1 SGHRS, CDR2 YFSETQ. V gave up 3 bases and J gave up 6 bases; unmatched junction bases: 1. This CDR3 spans 15 amino acids. CDR3 DNA: TGCGCCAGCAGCTCGGGACTAGCGGGAGCCGGGGAGCTGTTTTTT. Translated, it gives CASSSGLAGAGELFF.

The chain couples TRBV27 to TRBJ1-2; 9 bases agree with TRBD1. The V segment lost 0 bases and the J segment 4 bases; nucleotides outside the gene matches: 3. Germline assignment: CDR1 MNHEY and CDR2 SMNVEV (reference sequence). CDR3 length: 15 residues. The DNA for the CDR3 is TGTGCCAGCAGTTTATCGGGACAGGGATCCTATGGCTACACCTTC. It translates to CASSLSGQGSYGYTF.

V gene TRBV27 combines with J gene TRBJ1-5; D remains ambiguous. Trimming shortened V by 3 bases and J by 0 bases, and 12 bases separated the two germline ends. The CDR3 sequence is 16 residues long. Germline V gene data show CDR1 as MNHEY and CDR2 as SMNVEV (reference sequence). The CDR3 DNA is TGTGCCAGCAGTTTCGGCGGGTTCTATAGCAATCAGCCCCAGCATTTT. This translates into CASSFGGFYSNQPQHF.

V usage is TRBV6-5 and J usage is TRBJ2-7, with 8 bases matching TRBD2. V gave up 6 bases and J gave up 6 bases; unmatched junction bases: 7. The germline CDR1 and CDR2 sequences are MNHEY and SVGAGI. The CDR3 consists of 13 residues. This CDR3 reads CASSDSGTAEQYF. CDR3 DNA sequence: TGTGCCAGCAGCGATAGCGGGACGGCCGAGCAGTACTTC.

The J gene is TRBJ1-2, the V gene TRBV6-4; 7 bases are shared with TRBD1. The CDR3 runs to 13 residues. Germline loops: CDR1 MRHNA, CDR2 SNTAGT. V was clipped by 4 bases and J by 8 bases; unmatched bases: 7. CDR3 in amino acids: CASSGGQRKGYTF. The CDR3, as DNA: TGTGCCAGCAGTGGGGGACAGAGGAAAGGCTACACCTTC.